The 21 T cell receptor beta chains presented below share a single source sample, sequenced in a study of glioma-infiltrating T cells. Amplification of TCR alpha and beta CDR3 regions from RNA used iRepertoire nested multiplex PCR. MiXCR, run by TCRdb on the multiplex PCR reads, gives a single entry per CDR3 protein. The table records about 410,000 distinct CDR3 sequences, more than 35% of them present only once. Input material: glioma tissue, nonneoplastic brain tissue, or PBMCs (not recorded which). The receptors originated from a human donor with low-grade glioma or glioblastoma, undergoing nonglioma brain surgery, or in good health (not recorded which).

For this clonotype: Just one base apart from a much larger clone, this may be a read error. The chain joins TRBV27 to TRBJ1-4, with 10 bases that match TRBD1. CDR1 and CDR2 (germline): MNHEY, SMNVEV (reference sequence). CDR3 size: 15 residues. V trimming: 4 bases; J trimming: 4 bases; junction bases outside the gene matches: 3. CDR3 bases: TGTGCCAGCAGTTCCTGGACAGGGGGTAATGAAAAACTGTTTTTT. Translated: CASSSWTGGNEKLFF.

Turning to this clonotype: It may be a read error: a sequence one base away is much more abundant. The CDR3 bases are TGCAGTGCCACGGGACAGTTCAATCAGTCCCAGCATTTT. Translating gives CSATGQFNQSQHF. The chain couples TRBV20-1 to TRBJ1-5; 7 bases agree with TRBD1. The germline V gene encodes CDR1 DFQATT and CDR2 SNEGSKA (reference sequence). This CDR3 has 13 amino acids.

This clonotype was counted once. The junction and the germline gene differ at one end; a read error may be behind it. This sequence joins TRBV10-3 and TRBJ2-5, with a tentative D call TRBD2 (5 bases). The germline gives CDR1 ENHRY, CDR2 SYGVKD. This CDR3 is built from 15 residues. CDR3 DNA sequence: TGTGCCTTCAGTGAGAGGGTAGAGATGCAGGAGACCCAGTACTTC. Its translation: CAFSERVEMQETQYF.

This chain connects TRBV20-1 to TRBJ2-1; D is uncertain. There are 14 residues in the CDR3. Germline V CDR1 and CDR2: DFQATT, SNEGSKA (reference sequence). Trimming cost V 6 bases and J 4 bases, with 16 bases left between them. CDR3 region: CSAHRGAVYNEQFF. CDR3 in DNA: TGCAGTGCCCACCGAGGCGCGGTTTACAATGAGCAGTTCTTC.

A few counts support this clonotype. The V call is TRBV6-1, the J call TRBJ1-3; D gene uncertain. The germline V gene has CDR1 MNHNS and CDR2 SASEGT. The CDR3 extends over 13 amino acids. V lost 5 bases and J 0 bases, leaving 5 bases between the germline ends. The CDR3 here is CASSHISGNTIYF. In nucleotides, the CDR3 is TGTGCCAGCAGTCACATCTCTGGAAACACCATATATTTT.

The CDR3 DNA sequence: TGTGCCAGCAGTTCCCTTGTATCCTACAATGAGCAGTTCTTC. Amino acid sequence: CASSSLVSYNEQFF. The chain employs TRBV27 and TRBJ2-1; no clear D. The V end was cut by 4 bases, the J end by 1 base, with 8 bases between. Germline lookup yields CDR1 MNHEY and CDR2 SMNVEV (reference sequence). This CDR3 is 14 amino acids long.

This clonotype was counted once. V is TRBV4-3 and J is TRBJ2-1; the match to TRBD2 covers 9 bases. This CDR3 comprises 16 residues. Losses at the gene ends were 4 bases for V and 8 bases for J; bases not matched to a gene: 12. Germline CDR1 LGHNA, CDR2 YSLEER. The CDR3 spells CASSPRGVAGDDEQFF. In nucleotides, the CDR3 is TGCGCCAGCAGCCCCCGCGGAGTAGCGGGAGATGATGAGCAGTTCTTC.

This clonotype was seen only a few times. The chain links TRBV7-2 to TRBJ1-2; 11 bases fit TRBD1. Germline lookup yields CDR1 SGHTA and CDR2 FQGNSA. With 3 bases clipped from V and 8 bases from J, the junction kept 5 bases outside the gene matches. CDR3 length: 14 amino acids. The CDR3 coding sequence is TGTGCCAGCAGCTTGGGACAGGGGGTGGGCGGCTACACCTTC. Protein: CASSLGQGVGGYTF.

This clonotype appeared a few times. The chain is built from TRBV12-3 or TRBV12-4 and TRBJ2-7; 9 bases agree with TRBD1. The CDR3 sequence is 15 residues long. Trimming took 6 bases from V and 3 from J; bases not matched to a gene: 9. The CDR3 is CASSPDGTGFYEQYF. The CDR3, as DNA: TGTGCCAGCAGCCCAGACGGGACAGGGTTCTACGAGCAGTACTTC.

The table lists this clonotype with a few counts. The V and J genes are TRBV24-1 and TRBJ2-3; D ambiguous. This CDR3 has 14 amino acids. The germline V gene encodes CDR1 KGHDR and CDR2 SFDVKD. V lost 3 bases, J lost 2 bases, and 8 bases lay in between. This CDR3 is CATSDLGITDTQYF. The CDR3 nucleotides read TGTGCCACCAGTGATCTCGGAATCACAGATACGCAGTATTTT.

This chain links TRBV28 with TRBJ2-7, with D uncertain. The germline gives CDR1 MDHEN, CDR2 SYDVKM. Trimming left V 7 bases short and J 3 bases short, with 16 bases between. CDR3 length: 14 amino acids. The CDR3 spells CASNSGQWHYEQYF. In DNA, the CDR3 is TGTGCCAGCAACTCGGGTCAGTGGCACTACGAGCAGTACTTC. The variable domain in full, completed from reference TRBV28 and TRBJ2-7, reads DVKVTQSSRYLVKRTGEKVFLECVQDMDHENMFWYRQDPGLGLRLIYFSYDVKMKEKGDIPEGYSVSREKKERFSLILESASTNQTSMYLCASNSGQWHYEQYFGPGTRLTVT.

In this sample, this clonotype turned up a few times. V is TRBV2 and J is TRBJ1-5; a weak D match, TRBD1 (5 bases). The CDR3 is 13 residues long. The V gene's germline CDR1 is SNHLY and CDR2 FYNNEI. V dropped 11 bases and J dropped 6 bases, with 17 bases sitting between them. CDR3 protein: CAARGGGGQPQHF. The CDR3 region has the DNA TGTGCCGCACGGGGGGGAGGAGGTCAGCCCCAGCATTTT.

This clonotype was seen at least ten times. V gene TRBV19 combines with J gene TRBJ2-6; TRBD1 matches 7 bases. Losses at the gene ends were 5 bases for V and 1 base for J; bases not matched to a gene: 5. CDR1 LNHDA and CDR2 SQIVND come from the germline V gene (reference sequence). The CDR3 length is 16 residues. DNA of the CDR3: TGTGCCAGTAGTCCTTCAGGGGGATCTGGGGCCAACGTCCTGACTTTC. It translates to CASSPSGGSGANVLTF.

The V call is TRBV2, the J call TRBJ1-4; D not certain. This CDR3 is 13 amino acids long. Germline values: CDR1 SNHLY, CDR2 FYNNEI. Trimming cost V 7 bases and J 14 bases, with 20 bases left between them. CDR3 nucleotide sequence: TGTGCCAGCAACGTGGACGGCTTCCAGTCCCTGTTTTTT. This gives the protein CASNVDGFQSLFF.

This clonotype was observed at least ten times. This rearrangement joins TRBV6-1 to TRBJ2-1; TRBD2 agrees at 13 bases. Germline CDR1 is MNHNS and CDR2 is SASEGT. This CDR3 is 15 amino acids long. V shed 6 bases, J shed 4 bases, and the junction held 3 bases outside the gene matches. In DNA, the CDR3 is TGTGCCAGCAGCCAACTAGCGGGAGGGTACAATGAGCAGTTCTTC. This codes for CASSQLAGGYNEQFF.

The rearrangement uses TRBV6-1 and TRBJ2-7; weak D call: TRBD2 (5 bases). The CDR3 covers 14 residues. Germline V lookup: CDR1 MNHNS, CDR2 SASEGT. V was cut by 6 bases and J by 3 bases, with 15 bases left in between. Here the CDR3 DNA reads TGTGCCAGCAGCTACCTCGCCGGGGTCTACGAGCAGTACTTC. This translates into CASSYLAGVYEQYF.

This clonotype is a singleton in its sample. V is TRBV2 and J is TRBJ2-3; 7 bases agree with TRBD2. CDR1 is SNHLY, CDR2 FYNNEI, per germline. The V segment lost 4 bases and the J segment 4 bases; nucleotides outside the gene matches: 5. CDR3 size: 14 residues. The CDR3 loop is CASSAQGGSDTQYF. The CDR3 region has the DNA TGTGCCAGCAGTGCGCAGGGAGGGTCAGATACGCAGTATTTT.

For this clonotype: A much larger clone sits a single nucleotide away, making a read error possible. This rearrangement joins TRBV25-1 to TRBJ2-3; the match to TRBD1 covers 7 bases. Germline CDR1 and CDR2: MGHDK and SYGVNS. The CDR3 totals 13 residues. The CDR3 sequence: CAGSVTGADTQYF. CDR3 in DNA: TGTGCCGGCAGTGTCACAGGGGCAGATACGCAGTATTTT.

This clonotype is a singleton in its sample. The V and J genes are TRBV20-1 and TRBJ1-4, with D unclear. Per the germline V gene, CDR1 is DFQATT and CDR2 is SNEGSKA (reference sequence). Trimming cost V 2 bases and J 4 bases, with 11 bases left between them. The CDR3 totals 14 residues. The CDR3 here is CSARNPALNEKLFF. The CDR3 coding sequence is TGCAGTGCTAGAAACCCAGCACTTAATGAAAAACTGTTTTTT.

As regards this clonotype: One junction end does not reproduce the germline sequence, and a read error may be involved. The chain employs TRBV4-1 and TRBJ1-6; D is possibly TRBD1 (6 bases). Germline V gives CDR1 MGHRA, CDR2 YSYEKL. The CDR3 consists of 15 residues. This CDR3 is CASNQLRDTDSPLHF. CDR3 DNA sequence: TGCGCCAGCAACCAACTCCGGGACACAGATTCACCCCTCCACTTT.

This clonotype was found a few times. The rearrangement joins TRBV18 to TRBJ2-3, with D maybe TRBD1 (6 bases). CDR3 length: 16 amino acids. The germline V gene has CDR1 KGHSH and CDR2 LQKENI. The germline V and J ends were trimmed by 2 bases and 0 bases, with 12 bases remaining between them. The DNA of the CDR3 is TGTGCCAGCTCACCAGCGGACAGCCTTAGCACAGATACGCAGTATTTT. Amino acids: CASSPADSLSTDTQYF.